This is a list of T cell receptor beta chains from one sample in a study of regulatory T cells in long-lasting Graves disease. Using its own MiXCR run on the multiplex PCR reads, TCRdb lists one record per CDR3 protein. Counted here are about 420,000 distinct CDR3 sequences, approximately 16% occurring once; the ten biggest clones make up roughly 23%. These data are also associated with another study on T cells in Graves' hyperthyroidism and ophthalmopathy.

This sample comprised peripheral blood mononuclear cells (PBMCs), obtained at new diagnosis, from a patient treated with antithyroid drugs. These receptors were taken from a woman aged 18-29 years with Graves disease. The CDR3 runs from the conserved cysteine through the conserved F or W. The D gene is left open where the match is weak. Where a row states a size, it is once, few, many or the class of an expanded clone; other rows omit it.

clone_size	d_call	v_call	j_call	cdr3_nt	cdr3_aa
many	NA	TRBV3-1	TRBJ2-1	TGTGCCAGCAGCCACGGTTACAATGAGCAGTTCTTC	CASSHGYNEQFF
few	TRBD2	TRBV7-2	TRBJ2-1	TGTGCCAGCAGCTTACCCATAGCGGGAGTTTACAATGAGCAGTTCTTC	CASSLPIAGVYNEQFF
many	NA	TRBV3-1	TRBJ2-7	TGTGCCAGCAGCCCCGGCACAGTCTACGAGCAGTACTTC	CASSPGTVYEQYF
many	TRBD1	TRBV20-1	TRBJ1-5	TGCAGTGCTCACGCGGGACAGGGAATGGATCAGCCCCAGCATTTT	CSAHAGQGMDQPQHF
few	TRBD1	TRBV19	TRBJ1-1	TGTGCCAGTAGTATCAGACGAGGCAGGGGGTCGAACACTGAAGCTTTCTTT	CASSIRRGRGSNTEAFF
many	TRBD1	TRBV20-1	TRBJ2-7	TGCAGTGCTCCGGGACAGGGGGCCTACGAGCAGTACTTC	CSAPGQGAYEQYF
NA	TRBD2	TRBV20-1	TRBJ2-3	TGCAGTGCTAGAGAGGGCGGGAGCGGGGCAGATACGCAGTATTTT	CSAREGGSGADTQYF
NA	NA	TRBV6-1	TRBJ2-5	TGTGCCAGCAGCCCCAGGGGGGGAGGGGGAGAGACCCAGTACTTC	CASSPRGGGGETQYF
NA	TRBD1	TRBV7-9	TRBJ2-5	TGTGCCAGCAGCGGACAGGGGGCGAGTAGAGAGACCCAGTACTTC	CASSGQGASRETQYF
few	NA	TRBV9	TRBJ1-1	TGTGCCAGCACCCCCACAGGGAGTAACACTGAAGCTTTCTTT	CASTPTGSNTEAFF
many	TRBD1	TRBV28	TRBJ2-7	TGTGCCAGCAGTTTAAGATTCGGACAGGGCCGATACGAGCAGTACTTC	CASSLRFGQGRYEQYF
many	NA	TRBV27	TRBJ2-7	TGTGCCAGCGGACCATGGCGGGACTCTAGCTCCTACGAGCAGTACTTC	CASGPWRDSSSYEQYF
NA	TRBD2	TRBV6-1	TRBJ2-7	TGTGCCAGCAGCCTACTAGCGGAGTACGAGCAGTACTTC	CASSLLAEYEQYF
NA	NA	TRBV12-3/TRBV12-4	TRBJ2-2	TGTGCCAGCACCCCTAGGAGGGGCGCGGACACCGGGGAGCCGTTTTTT	CASTPRRGADTGEPFF
NA	NA	TRBV19	TRBJ1-5	TGTGCCAGTAGTAGTAAGGTGGTAGGGAATCAGCCCCAGCATTTT	CASSSKVVGNQPQHF
NA	NA	TRBV7-7	TRBJ2-5	TGTGCTAGCAGCTTATTCGGAGGGCCGATGGAGACCCAGTACTTC	CASSLFGGPMETQYF
NA	NA	TRBV4-1	TRBJ2-7	TGCGCCAGCAGCCAAGATTACAGGGAGCCCTACGAGCAGTACTTC	CASSQDYREPYEQYF
many	TRBD2	TRBV12-3/TRBV12-4	TRBJ2-7	TGTGCCAGCAGCCCGACTAGCGGGAGGGCCTTGGAGCAGTACTTC	CASSPTSGRALEQYF
many	NA	TRBV15	TRBJ1-5	TGTGCCACCAGCAGAGATCGATATGGTGGGAATCAGCCCCAGCATTTT	CATSRDRYGGNQPQHF
many	NA	TRBV12-3/TRBV12-4	TRBJ1-2	TGTGCCAGCAGTTTCCGCCAGAAGGGAGGCTATGGCTACACCTTC	CASSFRQKGGYGYTF
many	TRBD1	TRBV20-1	TRBJ1-6	TGCAGTGCTAGATCTCACGGACAGGGGGATAATTCACCCCTCCACTTT	CSARSHGQGDNSPLHF
many	NA	TRBV4-1	TRBJ1-1	TGCGCCAGCAGCCAAGAATGGGGGAGTGAAGCTTTCTTT	CASSQEWGSEAFF
many	NA	TRBV29-1	TRBJ1-2	TGCAGCGTTGATTCGGGCAAGCCATCATCTAACTATGGCTACACCTTC	CSVDSGKPSSNYGYTF
many	NA	TRBV6-1	TRBJ2-7	TGTGCCAGCAGTGGGACAGCCTTCTCCTACGAGCAGTACTTC	CASSGTAFSYEQYF
many	NA	TRBV2	TRBJ2-7	TGTGCCAGCAGTGAGGACCCCTACGAGCAGTACTTC	CASSEDPYEQYF
once	NA	TRBV28	TRBJ1-5	TGTGCCAGCAGTACCGTAGGGGGAGATAGCAATCAGCCCCAGCATTTT	CASSTVGGDSNQPQHF
many	TRBD2	TRBV12-3/TRBV12-4	TRBJ2-5	TGTGCCAGCAGTCCGTCAGCGGGGCCTGGGGAGACCCAGTACTTC	CASSPSAGPGETQYF
NA	TRBD1	TRBV24-1	TRBJ2-2	TGTGCCACCAGTGATTGGACAGGGGCAAACACCGGGGAGCTGTTTTTT	CATSDWTGANTGELFF
few	NA	TRBV2	TRBJ2-3	TGTGCCAGCAGTTACTGGGGGGATACGCAGTATTTT	CASSYWGDTQYF
many	NA	TRBV7-9	TRBJ2-1	TGTGCCAGCAGCTTAGCGGGTAGGACGGTATACAATGAGCAGTTCTTC	CASSLAGRTVYNEQFF
many	TRBD2	TRBV30	TRBJ2-1	TGTGCCTGGAGTGCCGGTACTAGCGGGAGGACCTACAATGAGCAGTTCTTC	CAWSAGTSGRTYNEQFF
many	TRBD2	TRBV13	TRBJ2-7	TGTGCCAGCAGCCCAGCGGGAGGGCCGCAGCAGTACTTC	CASSPAGGPQQYF
many	NA	TRBV10-3	TRBJ1-5	TGTGCCATCAGCCGCGACGGTCAGCCCCAGCATTTT	CAISRDGQPQHF
few	TRBD1	TRBV11-2	TRBJ1-6	TGTGCCAGCAGCTACAGGGGTGGTTGGGGTTCACCCCTCCACTTT	CASSYRGGWGSPLHF
many	NA	TRBV28	TRBJ2-5	TGTGCCAGCAGCTACGTAACAGGTTTACAAGAGACCCAGTACTTC	CASSYVTGLQETQYF
NA	NA	TRBV6-2/TRBV6-3	TRBJ1-5	TGTGCCAGCAGCCCCGGGACCTCCAATCAGCCCCAGCATTTT	CASSPGTSNQPQHF